The 5 T cell receptor beta chains listed next were all sequenced from one sample in a study of PD-1 blockade in classical Hodgkin lymphoma. The time point is: cycle 4 day 1 (C4D1), after 6 weeks of nivolumab. Each and every patient relapsed after autologous stem cell transplantation, and patients got differing brentuximab vedotin exposure. TCRdb's copy holds only in-frame clones and misses some; the assay was immunoSEQ multiplex PCR. The table shows about 93,000 clones, with around 80% occurring only once. The sequenced sample was peripheral blood mononuclear cells (PBMCs), obtained before the fourth cycle of nivolumab. The source is a human donor with classical Hodgkin lymphoma.

V is TRBV28 and J is TRBJ2-1; unclear D gene. CDR1 and CDR2 from the germline V gene are MDHEN and SYDVKM. The CDR3 covers 11 residues. The V and J ends lost 8 bases and 9 bases respectively, with 11 bases between them. The CDR3, as DNA: TGTGCCAGCGGATCTAGGGTTGAGCAGTTCTTC. It translates to CASGSRVEQFF. Complete variable domain (other parts from reference TRBV28 and TRBJ2-1): DVKVTQSSRYLVKRTGEKVFLECVQDMDHENMFWYRQDPGLGLRLIYFSYDVKMKEKGDIPEGYSVSREKKERFSLILESASTNQTSMYLCASGSRVEQFFGPGTRLTVL.

V and J are TRBV6-6 and TRBJ2-1; D gene unclear. The V gene lost 10 bases and the J gene lost 4 bases, with 8 bases spanning the gap. In germline, CDR1 is MNHNY, CDR2 SVGAGI (reference sequence). The CDR3 runs to 11 residues. The CDR3 coding sequence is TGTGCCACGACCCGATACAATGAGCAGTTCTTC. Its protein is CATTRYNEQFF.

This clone appeared a few times. This rearrangement joins TRBV5-8 to TRBJ2-3, with D tentatively TRBD1 (5 bases). The CDR3 runs to 16 residues. V was shortened by 1 base and J by 0 bases, with 12 bases between the two germline ends. CDR1 and CDR2 from the germline V gene are SGHTS and YDEGEE. DNA for the CDR3: TGTGCCAGCAGCTTGATGGGCAGGGCGAGCACAGATACGCAGTATTTT. As protein: CASSLMGRASTDTQYF.

The chain has TRBV28 and TRBJ2-3; TRBD2 matches 8 bases. V shed 3 bases, J shed 5 bases, and the junction held 7 bases outside the gene matches. The germline gives CDR1 MDHEN, CDR2 SYDVKM. The CDR3 is 15 residues long. The CDR3 loop is CASSFISGGGDTQYF. DNA of the CDR3: TGTGCCAGCAGTTTTATATCGGGAGGGGGAGATACGCAGTATTTT.

The rearrangement joins TRBV14 to TRBJ2-1; 10 positions agree with TRBD2. Losses at the gene ends were 3 bases for V and 4 bases for J; bases not matched to a gene: 12. Germline CDR1 SGHDN, CDR2 FVKESK. The CDR3 runs to 18 residues. Here the CDR3 DNA reads TGTGCCAGCAGCCATGTCTTTGGTAGCGGGAGGAGATACAATGAGCAGTTCTTC. The encoded protein is CASSHVFGSGRRYNEQFF.